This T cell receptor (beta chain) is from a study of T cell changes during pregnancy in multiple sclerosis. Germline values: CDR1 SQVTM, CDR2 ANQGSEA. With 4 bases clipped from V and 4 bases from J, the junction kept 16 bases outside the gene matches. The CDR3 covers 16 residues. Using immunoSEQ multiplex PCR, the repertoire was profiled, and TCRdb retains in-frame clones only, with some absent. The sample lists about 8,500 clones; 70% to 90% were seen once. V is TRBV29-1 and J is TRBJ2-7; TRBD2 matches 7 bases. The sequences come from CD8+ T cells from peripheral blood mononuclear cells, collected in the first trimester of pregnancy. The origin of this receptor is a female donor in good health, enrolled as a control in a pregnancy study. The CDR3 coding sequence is TGCAGCGTTGGCGGGAGAGGGAGAGAAGGGCGTTACGAGCAGTACTTC. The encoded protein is CSVGGRGREGRYEQYF.